These 21 T cell receptor beta chains share one sample of origin, sequenced in a study of cytomegalovirus exposure and HLA in healthy donors. 13 Jbeta primers and 60 Vbeta primers were used for the PCR. TCRdb's copy holds only in-frame clones and misses some; the assay was immunoSEQ multiplex PCR. The data contain about 85,000 clones, less than 80% of them singletons. What was sequenced was PBMCs. All receptors derive from a man aged 30 to 39 in good health and CMV-seronegative.

V is TRBV5-3 and J is TRBJ2-2, with TRBD1 identical over 8 bases. TRBV5-3 is an ORF; its function is uncertain. The CDR3 is 18 amino acids. Trimming took 0 bases from V and 2 from J; bases not matched to a gene: 9. The CDR3 loop is CARSLEGRGRINTGELFF. As DNA, the CDR3 is TGTGCCAGAAGCTTGGAGGGCAGGGGGCGTATCAACACCGGGGAGCTGTTTTTT.

This rearrangement joins TRBV19 to TRBJ1-1; TRBD1 might be the D (5 bases). Germline V gene data show CDR1 as LNHDA and CDR2 as SQIVND (reference sequence). The CDR3 totals 14 residues. V was trimmed by 6 bases and J by 0 bases, leaving 11 bases between them. The CDR3: CASRKSGLNTEAFF. The CDR3 DNA follows: TGTGCCAGTAGAAAATCAGGGTTGAACACTGAAGCTTTCTTT.

The chain uses TRBV7-2 and TRBJ1-6; weak D call: TRBD1 (6 bases). The CDR3 spans 15 residues. V was shortened by 5 bases and J by 10 bases, with 18 bases between the two germline ends. CDR1 is SGHTA and CDR2 is FQGNSA in the germline V gene. Here the CDR3 DNA reads TGTGCCAGCAGCAAGGAGGTCGGGGGGCACTCACCCCTCCACTTT. Its translation: CASSKEVGGHSPLHF.

There are a few counts of this clone. The rearrangement joins TRBV19 to TRBJ2-1; 11 bases line up with TRBD2. CDR3 size: 16 residues. Germline trimming cut 4 bases from V and 6 bases from J; bases unmatched to any gene: 8. Germline V gene data show CDR1 as LNHDA and CDR2 as SQIVND (reference sequence). This chain's CDR3 is CASSTPGLAAPNEQFF. The DNA of the CDR3 is TGTGCCAGTAGTACTCCGGGACTAGCGGCACCCAATGAGCAGTTCTTC.

The count of this clone is one. This chain links TRBV5-1 with TRBJ1-1; tentative D call: TRBD1 (5 bases). CDR3 size: 14 residues. V lost 2 bases and J lost 1, with 9 bases in between. Germline V gene sequence: CDR1 SGHRS, CDR2 YFSETQ. The CDR3 DNA is TGCGCCAGCAGCTTATCTGACAGGAACACTGAAGCTTTCTTT. Its protein is CASSLSDRNTEAFF. The full variable domain, with the rest looked up from reference TRBV5-1 and TRBJ1-1, is KAGVTQTPRYLIKTRGQQVTLSCSPISGHRSVSWYQQTPGQGLQFLFEYFSETQRNKGNFPGRFSGRQFSNSRSEMNVSTLELGDSALYLCASSLSDRNTEAFFGQGTRLTVV.

V usage is TRBV30 and J usage is TRBJ1-3, with a weak D call TRBD1 (5 bases). Trimming left V 0 bases short and J 0 bases short, with 12 bases between. CDR1 and CDR2 from the germline V gene are GTSNPN and SVGIG (reference sequence). The CDR3 extends over 16 amino acids. In nucleotides, the CDR3 is TGTGCCTGGAGTGTATTTACAGGCTTCTCTGGAAACACCATATATTTT. As protein: CAWSVFTGFSGNTIYF.

This clone was observed a few times. V gene TRBV9 combines with J gene TRBJ2-2; 9 bases are shared with TRBD2. This CDR3 is built from 16 residues. Germline assignment: CDR1 SGDLS and CDR2 YYNGEE. The V and J ends lost 0 bases and 5 bases, in that order; junction bases with no gene match: 5. This chain's CDR3 is CASSVGASGMTGELFF. The CDR3, as DNA: TGTGCCAGCAGCGTAGGGGCTAGCGGGATGACCGGGGAGCTGTTTTTT.

This clone showed up just once. The chain employs TRBV19 and TRBJ1-1; 7 positions agree with TRBD1. With 5 bases clipped from V and 5 bases from J, the junction kept 5 bases outside the gene matches. The V gene's germline CDR1 is LNHDA and CDR2 SQIVND (reference sequence). This CDR3 is built from 13 residues. The CDR3 nucleotides are TGTGCCAGTAGTGAGACAGGGAATACTGAAGCTTTCTTT. Its translation: CASSETGNTEAFF.

J is TRBJ1-5 and V is TRBV30, with 9 bases that match TRBD1. V trimming: 1 base; J trimming: 6 bases; junction bases outside the gene matches: 4. The CDR3 spans 14 residues. Per the germline V gene, CDR1 is GTSNPN and CDR2 is SVGIG (reference sequence). CDR3 DNA sequence: TGTGCCTGGAGTGGGACAGGGGATGGTCAGCCCCAGCATTTT. It encodes CAWSGTGDGQPQHF.

This clone was seen a few times. The chain employs TRBV2 and TRBJ1-1, with a tentative D call TRBD1 (5 bases). The germline V and J ends were trimmed by 5 bases and 3 bases, with 10 bases remaining between them. The V gene's germline CDR1 is SNHLY and CDR2 FYNNEI. The CDR3 has 13 residues. CDR3 DNA sequence: TGTGCCAGCAGTCCGGGGGGATACACTGAAGCTTTCTTT. This codes for CASSPGGYTEAFF.

The sample holds one count of this clone. This sequence joins TRBV7-3 and TRBJ2-1, with 10 bases aligning to TRBD2. The germline gives CDR1 SGHTA, CDR2 FQGTGA. With 3 bases clipped from V and 9 bases from J, the junction kept 17 bases outside the gene matches. This CDR3 has 18 amino acids. For the CDR3, the DNA is TGTGCCAGCAGCTTGCGTGCTAGCGGGGGCGCGGGTTTGGCTGAGCAGTTCTTC. Translated: CASSLRASGGAGLAEQFF.

This sequence joins TRBV9 and TRBJ2-6; no reliable D call. Germline CDR1 is SGDLS and CDR2 is YYNGEE. The CDR3 runs 15 residues. Trimming cost V 0 bases and J 0 bases, with 4 bases left between them. DNA of the CDR3: TGTGCCAGCAGCGTAGACATCTCTGGGGCCAACGTCCTGACTTTC. It translates to CASSVDISGANVLTF.

J is TRBJ2-6 and V is TRBV18, with 12 bases identical to TRBD2. Trimming at V came to 6 bases and at J to 5 bases, leaving 11 bases not matched to a gene. The CDR3 loop spans 18 amino acids. Germline V CDR1 and CDR2: KGHSH, LQKENI. The CDR3 region has the DNA TGTGCCAGCTCGCCCTCACTAGCGGGAGGCCTCCGGGCCAACGTCCTGACTTTC. This translates into CASSPSLAGGLRANVLTF.

The CDR3: CSVFERSTGPLHF. The CDR3 nucleotides read TGCAGCGTCTTTGAGCGGTCGACGGGGCCCCTCCACTTT. The chain has TRBV29-1 and TRBJ1-6; the D is unclear. V lost 6 bases and J lost 13, with 19 bases in between. The CDR3 loop spans 13 amino acids. Germline CDR1 SQVTM, CDR2 ANQGSEA. The variable domain in full, completed from reference TRBV29-1 and TRBJ1-6, reads SAVISQKPSRDICQRGTSLTIQCQVDSQVTMMFWYRQQPGQSLTLIATANQGSEATYESGFVIDKFPISRPNLTFSTLTVSNMSPEDSSIYLCSVFERSTGPLHFGNGTRLTVT.

V usage is TRBV7-9 and J usage is TRBJ1-1, with D possibly being TRBD1 (5 bases). Germline V gene lookup returns CDR1 SEHNR and CDR2 FQNEAQ (reference sequence). There are 14 residues in the CDR3. Trimming shortened V by 4 bases and J by 1 base, and 10 bases separated the two germline ends. As DNA, the CDR3 is TGTGCCAGCAGCTCCCCGGGGGAGAACACTGAAGCTTTCTTT. The encoded protein is CASSSPGENTEAFF.

This chain joins TRBV7-2 and TRBJ2-7; 9 bases are shared with TRBD2. The CDR3 extends over 17 amino acids. The junction had 10 bases not matched to a gene; V was cut back by 2 bases and J by 2 bases. The germline gives CDR1 SGHTA, CDR2 FQGNSA. The CDR3 sequence: CASSLLGAGGGTYEQYF. The CDR3 bases are TGTGCCAGCAGCTTATTAGGAGCGGGGGGCGGAACCTACGAGCAGTACTTC.

The chain couples TRBV2 to TRBJ1-4; D not certain. There are 12 residues in the CDR3. Trimming took 6 bases from V and 7 from J, leaving 9 bases between them. Germline CDR1 and CDR2: SNHLY and FYNNEI. CDR3 bases: TGTGCCAGCAGACTGATTGGTGAAAAACTGTTTTTT. Encoded protein: CASRLIGEKLFF.

The chain recombines TRBV6-1 with TRBJ2-5; 7 positions match TRBD2. This CDR3 is 17 amino acids long. Looked up from germline, CDR1 is MNHNS and CDR2 is SASEGT. Trimming cost V 3 bases and J 3 bases; bases outside gene matches: 13. The CDR3 sequence is CASSDGAIFGGKETQYF. In DNA, the CDR3 is TGTGCCAGCAGTGACGGAGCGATTTTCGGGGGGAAAGAGACCCAGTACTTC.

This clone was counted a single time. V is TRBV7-9 and J is TRBJ1-1; no reliable D call. This CDR3 region has 14 residues. Germline assignment: CDR1 SEHNR and CDR2 FQNEAQ (reference sequence). V was clipped by 0 bases and J by 7 bases, with 12 bases between them. CDR3 residues: CASSLASGFGEAFF. CDR3 nucleotide sequence: TGTGCCAGCAGCTTAGCCTCGGGGTTCGGTGAAGCTTTCTTT.

The J gene is TRBJ1-6, the V gene TRBV18, with 9 bases aligning to TRBD1. Trimming removed 4 bases from V and 10 bases from J; junction bases left unmatched: 8. This CDR3 is 15 amino acids long. Germline lookup yields CDR1 KGHSH and CDR2 LQKENI. In DNA form, the CDR3 reads TGTGCCAGCTCACAATCCGGGACAGGGAACTCACCCCTCCACTTT. Protein: CASSQSGTGNSPLHF.

This rearrangement joins TRBV4-2 to TRBJ2-7; TRBD2 might be the D (6 bases). Germline V gene data show CDR1 as LGHNA and CDR2 as YNFKEQ. This CDR3 is 15 amino acids long. With 0 bases removed from V and 5 bases from J, the gap between germline ends came to 14 bases. The DNA for the CDR3 is TGTGCCAGCAGCCAAGATGTCGGAGGGCCAGACGAGCAGTACTTC. Translation: CASSQDVGGPDEQYF.